This entry is about one T cell receptor (beta chain). Other DNA sequences in the same sample also yield this CDR3. The source of the sample is a study of blood T cell repertoires in COVID-19. Study information: Samples taken during acute and convalescent COVID-19 were collected in the United States, Italy and Spain. The analysed material was cDNA or gDNA that came from T cells, B-cell-depleted T cells, or PBMCs.

Original methodology: Reference gene primer amplification yielded estimated nucleated cell counts. Libraries were prepared by immunoSEQ multiplex PCR; TCRdb keeps only in-frame clonotypes and omits some of them. V and J calls and clone size are copied from that table; D and trimming were computed from the DNA. The table has fewer than 250,000 clones, roughly 80% seen once; the top ten hold more than 9%. CDR3 length: 13 residues. V trimming: 3 bases; J trimming: 5 bases; junction bases outside the gene matches: 2. The germline gives CDR1 LNHDA, CDR2 SQIVND (reference sequence). This clonotype originated in a woman older than 75 with acute or convalescent COVID-19. The chain is built from TRBV19 and TRBJ2-5, with 8 nucleotides matching TRBD1. Sequenced: peripheral blood. CDR3 sequence (DNA): TGTGCCAGTAGTATCAACAGGGGGGAGACCCAGTACTTC. Amino acids: CASSINRGETQYF.